The T cell receptor (beta chain) under discussion was sequenced for a study of blood T cell repertoires in COVID-19. Profiling relied on immunoSEQ multiplex PCR, and the TCRdb table lists in-frame clones only, not all of them. Among over 150,000 clones listed, approximately 83% were seen once. V lost 1 base and J lost 0; bases outside the gene matches: 8. The CDR3 is made up of 18 amino acids. The V gene's germline CDR1 is SGHTA and CDR2 FQGNSA. The rearrangement uses TRBV7-2 and TRBJ1-2; 10 bases are shared with TRBD1. Specimen: peripheral blood. The receptor was isolated from a woman between 40 and 50 years old with COVID-19, enrolled during active disease. The chain's CDR3 is CASSLGGTGEVANYGYTF. In nucleotides, the CDR3 is TGTGCCAGCAGCTTAGGGGGGACAGGGGAGGTCGCTAACTATGGCTACACCTTC.